Listed below are T cell receptor beta chains from one sample, sequenced in a study of blood T cell repertoires in COVID-19. Data came from immunoSEQ multiplex PCR; TCRdb stores just in-frame clones and leaves some out. The table records around 120,000 clones, around 89% of them present only once. The sample taken for sequencing was peripheral blood. The receptor set was obtained from a woman aged 55 to 70 with COVID-19, enrolled during active disease. The CDR3 runs from the conserved cysteine through the conserved F or W. Fields, in order: D gene, J gene, CDR3 length, clone size, V gene, CDR3 DNA, CDR3 protein. The D gene is left open where the match is weak. A row's size may be missing; if present it is once, few, many or a size class.

.,TRBJ1-2,17,.,TRBV5-4,TGTGCCAGCAGCCCCCCAGGGGTCAGTGAAGCCAACTATGGCTACACCTTC,CASSPPGVSEANYGYTF
TRBD2,TRBJ2-5,14,.,TRBV2,TGTGCCGGGACTAGCGGGGGGGCAATAGAGACCCAGTACTTC,CAGTSGGAIETQYF
.,TRBJ1-2,13,.,TRBV12-3/TRBV12-4,TGTGCCAGCAGTTTAAGTGAGGGTTATGGCTACACCTTC,CASSLSEGYGYTF
.,TRBJ1-1,16,.,TRBV6-1,TGTGCCAGCAGTGGAAGCAGGGGCCTCCTCAACACTGAAGCTTTCTTT,CASSGSRGLLNTEAFF
TRBD2,TRBJ2-7,16,.,TRBV4-2,TGTGCCAGCAGCCAACCGCTAGCGGGGGGGACCTACGAGCAGTACTTC,CASSQPLAGGTYEQYF
TRBD2,TRBJ2-5,19,once,TRBV11-3,TGTGCCAGCAGACGACCGGGACTAGCGGGGGGCCTGCCCCAAGAGACCCAGTACTTC,CASRRPGLAGGLPQETQYF
TRBD1,TRBJ1-1,14,.,TRBV3-1/TRBV3-2,TGTGCCAGCAGCCAAGATACTGCAGGGGGAAGAGCTTTCTTT,CASSQDTAGGRAFF
TRBD1,TRBJ1-1,16,.,TRBV18,TGTGCCAGCTCACCAGGACAGGGGACCCTGAACACTGAAGCTTTCTTT,CASSPGQGTLNTEAFF
TRBD1,TRBJ1-5,15,.,TRBV10-3,TGTGCCACCAGGGGGGGGCTTGTGAGCAATCAGCCCCAGCATTTT,CATRGGLVSNQPQHF
.,TRBJ1-6,18,.,TRBV10-3,TGTGCCATCAGTGAGCAACCCACCCCGCTATTATATAATTCACCCCTCCACTTT,CAISEQPTPLLYNSPLHF
.,TRBJ1-3,13,.,TRBV29-1,TGCAGCGTTGGTGGCAGCTCTGGAAACACCATATATTTT,CSVGGSSGNTIYF
.,TRBJ1-1,14,.,TRBV7-9,TGTGCCAGCAGCTTAGCATCAGGGGTAACTGAAGCTTTCTTT,CASSLASGVTEAFF
TRBD1,TRBJ1-2,15,.,TRBV5-1,TGCGCCAGCAGCTTGGCGGGACAGGGTGGCTATGGCTACACCTTC,CASSLAGQGGYGYTF
.,TRBJ1-2,15,.,TRBV5-4,TGTGCCAGCAGCGACGGACAGATTGGCATCGGGGGCTACACCTTC,CASSDGQIGIGGYTF
.,TRBJ1-1,12,once,TRBV3-1/TRBV3-2,TGTGCCAGCAGCCAGTTCGACAGGGAAGCTTTCTTT,CASSQFDREAFF
TRBD2,TRBJ2-7,18,.,TRBV5-8,TGTGCCAGCAGCTTGGGACTAGCGGGGGGCGTTACCTCCTACGAGCAGTACTTC,CASSLGLAGGVTSYEQYF
TRBD2,TRBJ2-3,15,once,TRBV27,TGTGCCAGCAGTGCACTAGCGGGGGGCACAGATACGCAGTATTTT,CASSALAGGTDTQYF
TRBD1,TRBJ1-1,16,.,TRBV9,TGTGCCAGCAGCGTCGGGACAGGAGATATGAACACTGAAGCTTTCTTT,CASSVGTGDMNTEAFF
TRBD1,TRBJ1-2,12,.,TRBV19,TGTGCCAGTAGTACCGACAGGGATGGCTACACCTTC,CASSTDRDGYTF
.,TRBJ1-2,14,.,TRBV19,TGTGCCAGTAGTATTACGGGGGGCTTCTATGGCTACACCTTC,CASSITGGFYGYTF
TRBD1,TRBJ1-2,15,.,TRBV2,TGTGCCAGCAGGCCTCCGGGACAGTCGAGGTATGGCTACACCTTC,CASRPPGQSRYGYTF
TRBD1,TRBJ2-2,16,once,TRBV5-4,TGTGCCAGCAGCTCCCCGGGACAGGGCTACACCGGGGAGCTGTTTTTT,CASSSPGQGYTGELFF
TRBD1,TRBJ1-1,19,.,TRBV19,TGTGCCAGTATCGACTCCGACAGGGGGCGAAGAGTTGAAAATTCCGAAGCTTTCTTT,CASIDSDRGRRVENSEAFF
TRBD2,TRBJ2-1,16,.,TRBV11-3,TGTGCCAGCAGCCCTACTAGCGGGGGGCCGAGAGATGAGCAGTTCTTC,CASSPTSGGPRDEQFF
.,TRBJ1-3,14,once,TRBV11-2,TGTGCCAGCAGCTTAGTTACGTTTCGGAACACCATATATTTT,CASSLVTFRNTIYF
.,TRBJ1-2,14,.,TRBV3-1/TRBV3-2,TGTGCCAGCAGCCAAGGGTGGACTACCTATGGCTACACCTTC,CASSQGWTTYGYTF
.,TRBJ2-7,15,.,TRBV10-2,TGCGCCAGCAGTGAGGCCCGGCTAGACGGCTACGAGCAGTACTTC,CASSEARLDGYEQYF
.,TRBJ1-2,15,.,TRBV7-2,TGTGCCAGCAGCCTCAGCTTCGCGGGGTTCAATGGCTACACCTTC,CASSLSFAGFNGYTF
.,TRBJ1-6,13,.,TRBV7-6,TGTGCCAGCAGCCTGGGGGGGGTTTCACCCCTCCACTTT,CASSLGGVSPLHF
.,TRBJ2-7,14,.,TRBV11-2,TGTGCCAGCAGCTTAGTGCTCTCCAGCTACGAGCAGTACTTC,CASSLVLSSYEQYF
TRBD1,TRBJ2-7,14,.,TRBV5-4,TGTGCCAGCAGCTTGCGGGACAGTGCCTACGAGCAGTACTTC,CASSLRDSAYEQYF
.,TRBJ1-6,14,once,TRBV11-2,TGTGCCAGCAGAACGTCGACAGGCAGATCACCCCTCCACTTT,CASRTSTGRSPLHF
.,TRBJ1-2,14,once,TRBV10-2,TGCGCCAGCAGTGGTAACAGGGAGAACTATGGCTACACCTTC,CASSGNRENYGYTF
TRBD1,TRBJ1-2,14,.,TRBV4-2,TGTGCCAGCAGCCAAGGACAGGGGGCGCGGGGCTACACCTTC,CASSQGQGARGYTF
.,TRBJ1-2,18,.,TRBV18,TGTGCCAGCTCACCGGATTTAGCAGGGCCCCAAAGGAGTGGAGGCTACACCTTC,CASSPDLAGPQRSGGYTF
TRBD2,TRBJ2-1,14,.,TRBV7-2,TGTGCCAGCAGCCCCGCAGTCCTAGCGGGGCGGCAGTTCTTC,CASSPAVLAGRQFF
TRBD1,TRBJ1-4,14,.,TRBV6-1,TGTGCCAGCAGTGAGGGACAGGGCTACGAAAAACTGTTTTTT,CASSEGQGYEKLFF
.,TRBJ1-4,13,.,TRBV29-1,TGCAGCGTCTATAAACAGGGAGCGGAAAAACTGTTTTTT,CSVYKQGAEKLFF
.,TRBJ1-2,13,.,TRBV6-1,TGTGCCAGCAGTGAACGAGGGGGTTATGGCTACACCTTC,CASSERGGYGYTF
TRBD1,TRBJ2-2,14,few,TRBV7-9,TGTGCCAGCAGCTATGACAGGGCGGCCGGGGAGCTGTTTTTT,CASSYDRAAGELFF
TRBD2,TRBJ2-3,14,.,TRBV7-3,TGTGCCAGCAGCTTCCAAGGACTAGCTTCTACGCAGTATTTT,CASSFQGLASTQYF
TRBD1,TRBJ1-2,13,few,TRBV19,TGTGCCAGTAAGGCCAACAGGGGCTATGGCTACACCTTC,CASKANRGYGYTF
.,TRBJ2-7,16,.,TRBV6-6,TGTGCCAGCAGCATCTTGAGCCCATTAGAAGCCTACGAGCAGTACTTC,CASSILSPLEAYEQYF
.,TRBJ1-6,15,once,TRBV11-2,TGTGCCAGCAGCTTACGAGGAGCGGATGATTCACCCCTCCACTTT,CASSLRGADDSPLHF
.,TRBJ1-6,14,.,TRBV7-2,TGTGCCAGCAGCTTAGTCCTTCATAATTCACCCCTCCACTTT,CASSLVLHNSPLHF